Listed below are T cell receptor beta chains from one sample, sequenced in a study of blood T cell repertoires in COVID-19. Some clones are missing from TCRdb's copy, which holds only in-frame ones; the method was immunoSEQ multiplex PCR. Of about 480,000 clones detected, 70% to 90% appear once; the ten largest clones hold less than 2%. Input material: PBMCs or T cells enriched from blood (not recorded which). The receptors come from a woman in her thirties or forties who had recovered from COVID-19. Both conserved end residues are part of each CDR3. D genes are given only for firm matches. Some rows mark clone size as missing; the rest say once, few, many or name a class of expanded clone.

TRBD2 . TRBJ2-1 TRBV3-1/TRBV3-2 TGTGCCAGCAGCCCGGCGGGGGGATTCTACAATGAGCAGTTCTTC CASSPAGGFYNEQFF
. . TRBJ1-2 TRBV19 TGTGCCAGTAGTATCGACAAAACCTATGGCTACACCTTC CASSIDKTYGYTF
. once TRBJ2-7 TRBV12-5 TGTGCTAGTGGCCCCCGCGCGGGCTCCTACGAGCAGTACTTC CASGPRAGSYEQYF
TRBD1 . TRBJ1-4 TRBV10-2 TGCGCCAGCAGTGAAGAGGGGGCGGCTAATGAAAAACTGTTTTTT CASSEEGAANEKLFF
TRBD2 . TRBJ2-1 TRBV29-1 TGCAGCGTTGGCGTGGGGGGGACGAATGAGCAGTTCTTC CSVGVGGTNEQFF
TRBD1 . TRBJ1-1 TRBV6-4 TGTGCCAGCAGTCCAGGGACAGGGGGCACTGAAGCTTTCTTT CASSPGTGGTEAFF
TRBD2 . TRBJ2-5 TRBV7-7 TGTGCCAGCAGCCTAGGTCGGGGGAGGGCAAAGGAGACCCAGTACTTC CASSLGRGRAKETQYF
. . TRBJ1-3 TRBV5-1 TGCGCCAGCAGCTTGGGTCCAGGGACTACCTCTGGAAACACCATATATTTT CASSLGPGTTSGNTIYF
. . TRBJ1-2 TRBV2 TGTGCCAGCATCCGGACGGACTACGCTAACTATGGCTACACCTTC CASIRTDYANYGYTF
. . TRBJ1-4 TRBV5-1 TGCGCCAGCAGCTTGGACAGCGGAGTTAATGAAAAACTGTTTTTT CASSLDSGVNEKLFF
TRBD2 . TRBJ2-3 TRBV5-1 TGCGCCAGCAGCTTGGCCCCCAAGCGGGAGGGAGCAGATACGCAGTATTTT CASSLAPKREGADTQYF
TRBD1 . TRBJ1-4 TRBV5-1 TGCGCCAGCAGCCCAGACAGGGGGCCTAATGAAAAACTGTTTTTT CASSPDRGPNEKLFF
TRBD2 . TRBJ2-2 TRBV2 TGTGCCAGCATGACGGCTAGCGGGAGGCGGGACGGGGAGCTGTTTTTT CASMTASGRRDGELFF
TRBD2 . TRBJ2-3 TRBV2 TGTGCCACAGCCGGTAGCGGGCGCACAGATACGCAGTATTTT CATAGSGRTDTQYF
. once TRBJ2-1 TRBV27 TGTGCCAGCAGTTTATCACGGGGACACGGTCAGTTCTTC CASSLSRGHGQFF
TRBD2 . TRBJ2-7 TRBV20-1 TGCAGTGCTAGTTATCGACTAGCGGGAGTCTACGAGCAGTACTTC CSASYRLAGVYEQYF
. . TRBJ2-2 TRBV6-5 TGTGCCAGCAGCCCCGGGACAAGATACACCGGGGAGCTGTTTTTT CASSPGTRYTGELFF
TRBD1 . TRBJ1-2 TRBV30 TGTGCCTGGATTCGACAGGGGTGGTTCTATGGCTACACCTTC CAWIRQGWFYGYTF
. . TRBJ1-4 TRBV25-1 TGTGCCAGCAGCGTCGGGGAAAAACTGTTTTTT CASSVGEKLFF
. . TRBJ2-7 TRBV7-2 TGTGCCAGCAGCCAGTGGGGGCCCGAGTACTACGAGCAGTACTTC CASSQWGPEYYEQYF
. . TRBJ2-2 TRBV23-1 TGCGCCAGCAGTCAGGGAGTCCGGAACGGCACCGGGGAGCTGTTTTTT CASSQGVRNGTGELFF
TRBD1 . TRBJ1-2 TRBV7-9 TGTGCCAGCAGCCGAACTGGGACAGGGAGTACCTATGGCTACACCTTC CASSRTGTGSTYGYTF
. . TRBJ1-5 TRBV13 TGTGCCAGCAGCCAGGGACATCTAAGGGAGCCCCAGCATTTT CASSQGHLREPQHF
TRBD2 . TRBJ2-1 TRBV18 TGTGCCAGCTCACCACCGGGGGGGACTAGCGGATACAATGAGCAGTTCTTC CASSPPGGTSGYNEQFF
TRBD1 . TRBJ1-2 TRBV2 TGTGCCAGCAGGGGACAGGGGTATGGCTACACCTTC CASRGQGYGYTF
TRBD1 . TRBJ2-2 TRBV25-1 TGTGCCAGCAGTGGCCCCGGGACAGGGGGTACCGGGGAGCTGTTTTTT CASSGPGTGGTGELFF
. . TRBJ2-7 TRBV3-1/TRBV3-2 TGTGCCAGCAGCCAAGGACCGCCAGGCGAGCAGTACTTC CASSQGPPGEQYF
TRBD1 . TRBJ1-1 TRBV5-4 TGTGCCAGCAGATACACAGGGGTTCACACTGAAGCTTTCTTT CASRYTGVHTEAFF
. . TRBJ1-2 TRBV29-1 TGCAGCTCAAGGGGAGGCACTCCTAACTATGGCTACACCTTC CSSRGGTPNYGYTF
. . TRBJ1-1 TRBV10-1 TGCGCCAGCAGTGAGGGTCGGGGGTATAACACTGAAGCTTTCTTT CASSEGRGYNTEAFF
. . TRBJ2-2 TRBV24-1 TGTGCCACCAGTGATACGGTAGCTTCATACACCGGGGAGCTGTTTTTT CATSDTVASYTGELFF
. . TRBJ2-7 TRBV30 TGTGCCTGGACAGGGCCCGGCTACGAGCAGTACTTC CAWTGPGYEQYF
. . TRBJ2-1 TRBV9 TGTGCCAGCAGCGTAGCCCGCCTAGCTCTACTCGACAATGAGCAGTTCTTC CASSVARLALLDNEQFF
TRBD1 once TRBJ2-7 TRBV13 TGTGCCAGCAGTTTCCCCGGGACAGGGGTCGGCGAGCAGTACTTC CASSFPGTGVGEQYF
TRBD1 . TRBJ1-3 TRBV9 TGTGCCAGCAGCGTTGGGGACAGCAACGGAAACACCATATATTTT CASSVGDSNGNTIYF
. . TRBJ1-2 TRBV5-4 TGTGCCAGCAGCTTGGCGGGGGGCTTTAACTATGGCTACACCTTC CASSLAGGFNYGYTF
TRBD1 . TRBJ1-4 TRBV7-9 TGTGCCAGCAGCTCCCTGGACAGGGAAGGGACTATTAGTGAAAAACTGTTTTTT CASSSLDREGTISEKLFF